The 27 T cell receptor beta chains in this list originate from one sample, sequenced in a study of CXCR3-negative and CXCR3-positive naive CD8 T cells. General study findings and limits: When CXCR3-positive naive cells were set against CXCR3-negative naive cells, the former had more hydrophobic TRB CDR3s.

These receptors' antigens are unknown. Carrying UMI labels, the TRB cDNA libraries were prepared through 5' RACE. TCRdb derives one entry per CDR3 protein from the 5' RACE reads, leaving out DNA. The sample is made up of about 85,000 distinct CDR3 sequences, and the top ten hold 0.82% of it. The sample comprised naive CXCR3+ CD8+ T cells from blood. Subset meaning: CD45RO-CCR7+CD27+CD95- naive CD8+ T cells expressing CXCR3 (TNR3+). Receptors were obtained from a human donor in good health. Some clones in this sample may be carry-over from other donors' samples.

V gene TRBV12-3 or TRBV12-4 combines with J gene TRBJ2-3; TCRdb picks TRBD1, but there is no DNA to check that call. The CDR3 covers 13 residues. Here the CDR3 reads CASSLAPTDTQYF.

The chain recombines TRBV7-8 with TRBJ2-7; absent DNA, TCRdb's TRBD1 call cannot be checked. This CDR3 comprises 12 residues. Germline CDR1 SGHVS, CDR2 FQNEAQ. CDR3 protein: CASSPPQVEQYF.

V is TRBV12-3 or TRBV12-4 and J is TRBJ2-1; TCRdb's D call, TRBD1, is unchecked because there is no DNA. This CDR3 spans 14 amino acids. This chain's CDR3 is CAGALGGSYNEQFF.

The chain has TRBV10-3 and TRBJ1-2; TCRdb selects TRBD1, and the lack of DNA leaves this call unchecked. Germline CDR1 reads ENHRY; CDR2 reads SYGVKD. The CDR3 contains 16 residues. This chain's CDR3 is CAISLDGKNPSYGYTF.

The chain uses TRBV14 and TRBJ2-7. The CDR3 has 13 amino acids. Per germline, CDR1 SGHDN and CDR2 FVKESK. Here the CDR3 reads CASSPSGPYEQYF.

The chain links TRBV4-3 to TRBJ2-1; TCRdb's D call of TRBD2 is untestable without DNA. Germline CDR1 is LGHNA and CDR2 is YSLEER. The CDR3 runs 15 residues. CDR3 protein: CASSPLAGAYNEQFF.

The chain has TRBV4-1 and TRBJ1-1; the D call from TCRdb, TRBD1, cannot be confirmed without DNA. The germline gives CDR1 MGHRA, CDR2 YSYEKL. The CDR3 covers 15 residues. CDR3 sequence reads: CASSPHGAGNTEAFF.

The V gene is TRBV12-3 or TRBV12-4, the J gene TRBJ2-1; the TCRdb D gene call, TRBD2, has no DNA to confirm it. This CDR3 has 15 residues. The CDR3 spells CASRTLAGVDNEQFF.

The CDR3 here is CASSSPPLAGGPSRSEQFF. V is TRBV28 and J is TRBJ2-1; TCRdb's D call of TRBD2 is untestable without DNA. From germline, CDR1 is MDHEN and CDR2 SYDVKM. CDR3 length: 19 amino acids.

V is TRBV4-3 and J is TRBJ1-6; TCRdb returns TRBD1, unconfirmable since there is no DNA. Germline loops: CDR1 LGHNA, CDR2 YSLEER. The CDR3 sequence is 15 residues long. This CDR3 is CASSPARTENSPLHF.

The chain uses TRBV7-3 and TRBJ2-1; TCRdb returns TRBD2, unconfirmable since there is no DNA. CDR3 length equals 17 residues. The germline V gene has CDR1 SGHTA and CDR2 FQGTGA. The CDR3 spells CASSLLSRGHSYNEQFF.

The J gene is TRBJ2-5, the V gene TRBV14; TCRdb picks TRBD1, but there is no DNA to check that call. Germline assignment: CDR1 SGHDN and CDR2 FVKESK. CDR3 size: 14 residues. The CDR3 loop is CASTKTGLEETQYF.

The V call is TRBV7-9, the J call TRBJ2-7; with no DNA, the TCRdb D assignment of TRBD1 cannot be verified. Germline V CDR1 and CDR2: SEHNR, FQNEAQ (reference sequence). CDR3 size: 15 residues. CDR3 region: CASSSGDRDPYEQYF.

The chain links TRBV5-1 to TRBJ2-2. Germline CDR1 reads SGHRS; CDR2 reads YFSETQ. This CDR3 has 15 amino acids. The CDR3 loop reads CASSLVAFVTGELFF.

This sequence joins TRBV12-3 or TRBV12-4 and TRBJ2-6. CDR3 length: 15 residues. The CDR3 reads CASSLGSSGANVLTF.

The chain couples TRBV2 to TRBJ2-1; TCRdb calls TRBD2, which cannot be checked without DNA. The germline CDR1 and CDR2 sequences are SNHLY and FYNNEI. The CDR3 sequence is 16 residues long. CDR3 protein: CASSRETGRAYNEQFF.

The rearrangement links TRBV25-1 to TRBJ2-7; TCRdb proposes TRBD2, but this gene call is untestable without DNA. This CDR3 is 14 amino acids long. The germline gives CDR1 MGHDK, CDR2 SYGVNS. CDR3 amino acids: CASSEISGKSEQYF.

CDR3 residues: CASSLGDRDLVDEQYF. The chain uses TRBV5-1 and TRBJ2-7; TCRdb proposes TRBD1, but this gene call is untestable without DNA. Germline-derived CDR1 and CDR2 are SGHRS and YFSETQ. The CDR3 length is 16 residues.

The chain has TRBV27 and TRBJ2-2; the D gene TCRdb calls, TRBD1, cannot be checked with no DNA. This CDR3 is 15 amino acids long. Per germline, CDR1 MNHEY and CDR2 SMNVEV (reference sequence). CDR3 sequence reads: CASSSDWESTGELFF.

The rearrangement links TRBV28 to TRBJ2-5; TCRdb names TRBD1, which stays unverified in the absence of DNA. Germline V gene lookup returns CDR1 MDHEN and CDR2 SYDVKM. CDR3 length equals 14 residues. This CDR3 is CASSLTTGKETQYF.

J is TRBJ2-2 and V is TRBV12-3 or TRBV12-4; checking the TCRdb D call of TRBD1 is not possible without DNA. The CDR3 loop spans 17 amino acids. This CDR3 is CASSSRPRAETTGELFF.

The chain couples TRBV11-3 to TRBJ2-3; the D call from TCRdb, TRBD2, cannot be confirmed without DNA. CDR3 length: 16 amino acids. Per the germline V gene, CDR1 is SGHNT and CDR2 is YENEEA. CDR3 sequence: CASSSEAGAETDTQYF.

This chain links TRBV20-1 with TRBJ2-2. The CDR3 covers 11 residues. The germline CDR1 and CDR2 sequences are DFQATT and SNEGSKA (reference sequence). The CDR3 loop reads CSARVTGELFF.

V is TRBV7-8 and J is TRBJ2-5. From germline, CDR1 is SGHVS and CDR2 FQNEAQ. This CDR3 contains 14 residues. CDR3 in amino acids: CASSPRRSEETQYF.

The V and J genes are TRBV5-4 and TRBJ2-7; the D call from TCRdb, TRBD1, cannot be confirmed without DNA. CDR3 length: 14 amino acids. Germline V CDR1 and CDR2: SGHNT, YYREEE (reference sequence). The CDR3 protein is CASSPTGWNDEQYF.

The V call is TRBV29-1, the J call TRBJ1-1; TCRdb lists TRBD1, though no DNA is available to test this call. The CDR3 runs to 13 residues. CDR1 is SQVTM and CDR2 is ANQGSEA in the germline V gene. The CDR3 loop is CSVDPGENTEAFF.

The V gene is TRBV14, the J gene TRBJ2-1; TCRdb calls TRBD1, which cannot be checked without DNA. Germline V gene data show CDR1 as SGHDN and CDR2 as FVKESK. The CDR3 loop spans 17 amino acids. The CDR3 sequence: CASSQGSETDNRNEQFF.